This T cell receptor (beta chain) comes out of a study of beta chain features in type 1 diabetes. This clone appeared a few times. Its antigen remains unidentified. The investigators reverse transcribed all of the isolated RNA, so they sequenced expressed TCRB transcripts. The protocol was immunoSEQ multiplex PCR, while the TCRdb copy is restricted to in-frame clones and leaves out a portion. Of nearly 700,000 clones listed, roughly 13% are singletons. Looked up from germline, CDR1 is ENHRY and CDR2 is SYGVKD. Trimming took 0 bases from V and 0 from J, leaving 12 bases between them. The CDR3 runs 16 residues. Findings and caveats of the study: Across all four CD4+ subsets, people with type 1 diabetes showed modestly shorter TCRB CDR3s.

The sequencing input was naive CD4+ T cells from blood. This sequence joins TRBV10-3 and TRBJ2-7, with D unresolved. The sequence was collected from a man aged 18 to 35 with type 1 diabetes. Here the CDR3 reads CAISESYEHISYEQYF. The CDR3 DNA reads as TGTGCCATCAGTGAGTCCTACGAGCATATCTCCTACGAGCAGTACTTC.